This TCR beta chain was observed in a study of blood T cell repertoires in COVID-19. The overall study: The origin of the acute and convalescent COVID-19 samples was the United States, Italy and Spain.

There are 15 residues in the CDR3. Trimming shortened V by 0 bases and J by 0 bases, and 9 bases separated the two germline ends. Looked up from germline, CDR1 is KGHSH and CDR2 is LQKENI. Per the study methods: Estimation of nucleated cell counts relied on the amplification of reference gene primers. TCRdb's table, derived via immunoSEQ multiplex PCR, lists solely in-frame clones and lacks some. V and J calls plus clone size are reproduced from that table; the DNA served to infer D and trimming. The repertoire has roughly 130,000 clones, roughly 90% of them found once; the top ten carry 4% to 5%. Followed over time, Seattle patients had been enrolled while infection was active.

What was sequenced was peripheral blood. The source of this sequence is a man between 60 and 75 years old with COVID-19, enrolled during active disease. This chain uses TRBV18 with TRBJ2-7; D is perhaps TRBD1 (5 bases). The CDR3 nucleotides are TGTGCCAGCTCACCACCGGAAACAGGCTCCTACGAGCAGTACTTC. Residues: CASSPPETGSYEQYF.